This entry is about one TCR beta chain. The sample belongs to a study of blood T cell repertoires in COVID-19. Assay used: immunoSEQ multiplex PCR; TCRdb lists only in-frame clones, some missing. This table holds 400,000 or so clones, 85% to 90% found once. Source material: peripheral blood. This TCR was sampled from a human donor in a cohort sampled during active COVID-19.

The CDR3 spells CASSESGLAGVKDGELFF. DNA of the CDR3: TGCGCCAGCAGTGAGTCGGGGCTAGCGGGAGTAAAGGACGGGGAGCTGTTTTTT. The J gene is TRBJ2-2, the V gene TRBV10-2; TRBD2 matches 10 bases. There are 18 residues in the CDR3. V gave up 0 bases and J gave up 7 bases; unmatched junction bases: 11. CDR1 is WSHSY, CDR2 SAAADI, per germline.